This T cell receptor (beta chain) was sequenced during a study of blood T cell repertoires in COVID-19. Study-wide background: T cells, B-cell-depleted T cells, or PBMCs supplied cDNA or gDNA.

V dropped 4 bases and J dropped 1 base, with 17 bases sitting between them. This CDR3 contains 17 residues. In germline, CDR1 is SNHLY, CDR2 FYNNEI. Assay: immunoSEQ multiplex PCR; the TCRdb copy retains only in-frame clones and omits some. The table includes a few hundred thousand clones, approximately 90% detected once. Patients in Seattle were enrolled during active infection, then followed longitudinally. The rearrangement joins TRBV2 to TRBJ2-1; a weak D match, TRBD1 (6 bases). The specimen was peripheral blood. The receptor was derived from a woman aged 55-75 years with COVID-19, enrolled during active disease. The DNA of the CDR3 is TGTGCCAGCAGTGCCACACTACAGGGTAGATCCTACAATGAGCAGTTCTTC. It specifies CASSATLQGRSYNEQFF.